This T cell receptor beta chain is drawn from a study of cytomegalovirus exposure and HLA in healthy donors. Study details: Tens of millions of unique TCRs from HLA-typed donors were held in an early release of data.

This clone was counted a few times. Looked up from germline, CDR1 is PRHDT and CDR2 is FYEKMQ (reference sequence). This CDR3 comprises 15 residues. J was trimmed by 6 bases and V by 1 base; bases with no gene match: 8. The PCR had 60 Vbeta and 13 Jbeta primers. Generated by immunoSEQ multiplex PCR, the TCRdb table keeps only in-frame clones and is missing some. Of more than 80,000 clones listed, 60% to 85% are singletons. The specimen was PBMCs. This TCR was recovered from a male donor in good health and CMV-seropositive. The V call is TRBV13, the J call TRBJ2-7; 8 nucleotides line up with TRBD2. The CDR3 DNA follows: TGTGCCAGCAGCTTAGAATTTGCGGGAGGCACCGAGCAGTACTTC. It specifies CASSLEFAGGTEQYF.